The 24 T cell receptor beta chains reported below all come from one sample, sequenced in a study of blood T cell repertoires in COVID-19. Sequencing used immunoSEQ multiplex PCR; TCRdb keeps in-frame clones, though not all of them. The table lists approximately 230,000 clones, approximately 90% of them singletons. The specimen sequenced was peripheral blood. Every receptor here comes from a man younger than 40 who had recovered from COVID-19.

On this clone: Distinct nucleotide sequences in the sample also encode this CDR3. This chain connects TRBV3-1 (or the pseudogene TRBV3-2) to TRBJ1-1; no reliable D call. Germline CDR1 and CDR2: LGHDT and YNNKEL (reference sequence). The CDR3 runs 14 residues. Trimming cost V 4 bases and J 1 base, with 10 bases left between them. The CDR3 bases are TGTGCCAGCAGCCCGACGGGGAAGAACACTGAAGCTTTCTTT. Its translation is CASSPTGKNTEAFF.

V gene TRBV3-1 (or the pseudogene TRBV3-2) combines with J gene TRBJ1-1; weak D call: TRBD1 (5 bases). Looked up from germline, CDR1 is LGHDT and CDR2 is YNNKEL (reference sequence). Between the trimmed V and J ends, which lost 2 bases and 6 bases, there was a span of 13 bases. This CDR3 has 14 residues. The CDR3 protein is CASSQSGTTAEAFF. As DNA, the CDR3 is TGTGCCAGCAGCCAATCCGGGACTACTGCTGAAGCTTTCTTT.

The V and J genes are TRBV4-2 and TRBJ2-2; 9 nucleotides line up with TRBD2. Trimming removed 3 bases from V and 3 bases from J; junction bases left unmatched: 5. CDR3 length: 16 amino acids. CDR1 is LGHNA and CDR2 is YNFKEQ in the germline V gene. The CDR3 spells CASSHATSGYTGELFF. The CDR3 coding sequence is TGTGCCAGCAGCCACGCGACTAGCGGTTACACCGGGGAGCTGTTTTTT.

This rearrangement joins TRBV6-5 to TRBJ2-2, with D perhaps matching TRBD2 (5 bases). Germline CDR1 is MNHEY and CDR2 is SVGAGI. The CDR3 contains 16 residues. V lost 0 bases to trimming and J lost 8 bases, with 16 bases between them. CDR3 sequence reads: CASSYSDVPRVGELFF. CDR3 nucleotide sequence: TGTGCCAGCAGTTACTCAGATGTCCCGAGGGTGGGGGAGCTGTTTTTT.

As DNA, the CDR3 is TGCGCCAGCAGGCCACTAGCGGGGGGTACCTACGAGCAGTACTTC. Translating gives CASRPLAGGTYEQYF. The rearrangement uses TRBV4-3 and TRBJ2-7, with 12 bases identical to TRBD2. With V trimmed by 6 bases and J by 2 bases, 5 bases remained unmatched. Germline V gene data show CDR1 as LGHNA and CDR2 as YSLEER. This CDR3 spans 15 amino acids.

The V gene is TRBV24-1, the J gene TRBJ1-1, with 8 bases lining up with TRBD1. In germline, CDR1 is KGHDR, CDR2 SFDVKD. The J segment lost 4 bases and the V segment lost 2 bases, leaving 17 bases of the junction unmatched. The CDR3 extends over 19 amino acids. The CDR3 loop is CATSDSPLGPGGRGTEAFF. CDR3 sequence (DNA): TGTGCCACCAGTGATTCTCCTTTGGGTCCAGGGGGCCGGGGCACTGAAGCTTTCTTT.

V and J are TRBV24-1 and TRBJ2-1, with D perhaps TRBD1 (6 bases). CDR1 and CDR2 (germline): KGHDR, SFDVKD. This CDR3 is 13 amino acids long. Trimming pared 4 bases from V and 6 bases from J, leaving 9 bases between. CDR3 protein: CATSDQDSNEQFF. Written as DNA, the CDR3 is TGTGCCACCAGTGACCAGGACAGCAATGAGCAGTTCTTC.

The chain links TRBV5-1 to TRBJ2-2; D is possibly TRBD2 (5 bases). The germline V and J ends were trimmed by 6 bases and 5 bases, with 8 bases remaining between them. The germline gives CDR1 SGHRS, CDR2 YFSETQ. This CDR3 has 12 amino acids. The CDR3 bases are TGCGCCAGCATCGGGGAGACCGGGGAGCTGTTTTTT. Residues: CASIGETGELFF.

The chain combines TRBV15 with TRBJ2-1; the match to TRBD1 covers 11 bases. This CDR3 is 16 amino acids long. Trimming at V came to 6 bases and at J to 8 bases, leaving 12 bases not matched to a gene. Germline V gives CDR1 LNHNV, CDR2 YYDKDF (reference sequence). This chain's CDR3 is CATRMRIGQGAHEQFF. The DNA for the CDR3 is TGTGCCACCAGGATGAGAATCGGACAGGGGGCCCATGAGCAGTTCTTC.

The rearrangement uses TRBV5-1 and TRBJ1-2, with TRBD1 as a possible D gene (5 bases). The germline V gene has CDR1 SGHRS and CDR2 YFSETQ. The ends were cut back, 4 bases at V and 4 bases at J, with 14 bases in the middle. The CDR3 runs to 14 residues. The CDR3 nucleotides read TGCGCCAGCAGCCAGTTAACCGGGGGCTATGGCTACACCTTC. This translates into CASSQLTGGYGYTF. Using reference TRBV5-1 and TRBJ1-2 for the parts outside the CDR3, the full variable domain is KAGVTQTPRYLIKTRGQQVTLSCSPISGHRSVSWYQQTPGQGLQFLFEYFSETQRNKGNFPGRFSGRQFSNSRSEMNVSTLELGDSALYLCASSQLTGGYGYTFGSGTRLTVV.

V and J are TRBV5-6 and TRBJ2-3; D unresolved. V was trimmed by 0 bases and J by 1 base, leaving 6 bases between them. CDR3 length equals 14 residues. Germline V gene data show CDR1 as SGHDT and CDR2 as YYEEEE. As DNA, the CDR3 is TGTGCCAGCAGCTTGGCCCCTCGCACAGATACGCAGTATTTT. Its translation: CASSLAPRTDTQYF.

The genes are TRBV18 and TRBJ1-1, with 7 bases identical to TRBD1. V dropped 1 base and J dropped 0; count of bases not matched to a gene: 8. Germline CDR1 and CDR2: KGHSH and LQKENI. This CDR3 has 17 residues. The chain's CDR3 is CASSPRAGGNMNTEAFF. CDR3 sequence (DNA): TGTGCCAGCTCACCACGGGCAGGGGGTAACATGAACACTGAAGCTTTCTTT.

The chain combines TRBV5-1 with TRBJ1-1; TRBD1 is a possible D gene (5 bases). V was cut by 0 bases and J by 1 base, with 10 bases left in between. Germline V CDR1 and CDR2: SGHRS, YFSETQ. The CDR3 runs 15 residues. The CDR3 coding sequence is TGCGCCAGCAGCTTGGGGCCAGGGCAGAACACTGAAGCTTTCTTT. Residues: CASSLGPGQNTEAFF.

J is TRBJ1-6 and V is TRBV25-1; 9 nucleotides agree with TRBD1. Germline CDR1 and CDR2: MGHDK and SYGVNS. This CDR3 spans 13 amino acids. The V segment lost 6 bases and the J segment 9 bases; nucleotides outside the gene matches: 3. The CDR3 is CASRGQGSSPLHF. Here the CDR3 DNA reads TGTGCCAGCAGGGGACAGGGATCTTCACCCCTCCACTTT.

This clone has only one observation. V and J are TRBV2 and TRBJ1-2, with D possibly matching TRBD1 (6 bases). The V end lost 7 bases, the J end lost 8 bases, and 20 bases lay between the germline ends. Germline loops: CDR1 SNHLY, CDR2 FYNNEI. CDR3 size: 14 residues. CDR3 loop: CASTERGTGWGYTF. CDR3 nucleotides: TGTGCCAGCACCGAAAGGGGGACGGGCTGGGGCTACACCTTC.

The chain couples TRBV7-2 to TRBJ2-1; 9 bases align to TRBD2. The V and J ends lost 1 base and 7 bases, in that order; junction bases with no gene match: 11. The CDR3 totals 17 residues. The germline gives CDR1 SGHTA, CDR2 FQGNSA. The CDR3 loop is CASSLGQVRGGRNEQFF. The CDR3 DNA sequence: TGTGCCAGCAGCTTAGGCCAGGTGCGGGGGGGCCGGAATGAGCAGTTCTTC.

The rearrangement uses TRBV27 and TRBJ1-2, with 9 nucleotides matching TRBD1. CDR3 length equals 14 residues. Germline assignment: CDR1 MNHEY and CDR2 SMNVEV (reference sequence). With V trimmed by 3 bases and J by 7 bases, 6 bases remained unmatched. The CDR3 loop is CASSFTQGAGGYTF. CDR3 bases: TGTGCCAGCAGTTTTACACAGGGGGCGGGTGGCTACACCTTC.

The chain uses TRBV7-9 and TRBJ2-6; TRBD1 matches at 9 bases. The J segment lost 4 bases and the V segment lost 3 bases, leaving 7 bases of the junction unmatched. CDR3 size: 17 residues. CDR1 and CDR2 (germline): SEHNR, FQNEAQ (reference sequence). In nucleotides, the CDR3 is TGTGCCAGCAGCTTTCACAGGGGGCTTTTGGGGGCCAACGTCCTGACTTTC. Translated, it gives CASSFHRGLLGANVLTF. The full variable domain, with the rest looked up from reference TRBV7-9 and TRBJ2-6, is DTGVSQNPRHKITKRGQNVTFRCDPISEHNRLYWYRQTLGQGPEFLTYFQNEAQLEKSRLLSDRFSAERPKGSFSTLEIQRTEQGDSAMYLCASSFHRGLLGANVLTFGAGSRLTVL.

Within the sample, this clone is medium-sized. The chain joins TRBV6-5 to TRBJ2-5, with 14 bases that match TRBD2. CDR3 length: 16 amino acids. Germline CDR1 reads MNHEY; CDR2 reads SVGAGI. V gave up 4 bases and J gave up 5 bases; unmatched junction bases: 6. CDR3 bases: TGTGCCAGCAGTTTCGCGACTAGCGGGGGGGATGAGACCCAGTACTTC. This encodes CASSFATSGGDETQYF.

The sample holds one count of this clone. The V call is TRBV19, the J call TRBJ1-2; a possible D gene is TRBD1 (6 bases). The V gene lost 5 bases and the J gene lost 8 bases, with 21 bases spanning the gap. This CDR3 comprises 15 residues. CDR1 is LNHDA, CDR2 SQIVND, per germline (reference sequence). DNA of the CDR3: TGTGCCAGTAGTGCGAACACCGGGACGGGACACGGCTACACCTTC. As protein: CASSANTGTGHGYTF.

In this sample, this clone turned up once. The CDR3 region is CASSVVPAAYNEQFF. CDR3 DNA sequence: TGTGCCAGCAGCGTAGTCCCAGCGGCCTACAATGAGCAGTTCTTC. The chain joins TRBV9 to TRBJ2-1, with D possibly TRBD2 on 5 matching bases. Germline assignment: CDR1 SGDLS and CDR2 YYNGEE. The V end lost 0 bases, the J end lost 2 bases, and 9 bases lay between the germline ends. The length of the CDR3 is 15 residues.

The chain couples TRBV10-3 to TRBJ2-7; 10 positions match TRBD1. The CDR3 is made up of 16 amino acids. The germline V gene encodes CDR1 ENHRY and CDR2 SYGVKD. The V segment lost 3 bases and the J segment 4 bases; nucleotides outside the gene matches: 9. The CDR3 nucleotides are TGTGCCATCAGTGAAGGGGGACAGGGGATTACGTACGAGCAGTACTTC. It codes for CAISEGGQGITYEQYF.

The chain joins TRBV19 to TRBJ2-2, with a tentative D call TRBD2 (6 bases). V shed 8 bases and J shed 5 bases, with 15 bases lying between them. The CDR3 covers 14 residues. Germline V gene lookup returns CDR1 LNHDA and CDR2 SQIVND (reference sequence). Here the CDR3 reads CASDIGRGTGELFF. As DNA, the CDR3 is TGTGCCAGTGATATAGGGCGGGGAACCGGGGAGCTGTTTTTT.

This chain links TRBV5-4 with TRBJ1-1; 11 bases fit TRBD1. CDR1 and CDR2 from the germline V gene are SGHNT and YYREEE (reference sequence). Trimming took 4 bases from V and 0 from J; bases not matched to a gene: 5. This CDR3 has 16 amino acids. CDR3 region: CASSPGTGGLNTEAFF. CDR3 nucleotides: TGTGCCAGCAGCCCCGGGACAGGGGGGCTGAACACTGAAGCTTTCTTT.